These 20 T cell receptor beta chains came from one sample sequenced in a study of blood T cell repertoires in COVID-19. Profiled with immunoSEQ multiplex PCR; TCRdb holds only in-frame clones, not every one. The sample has around 250,000 clones, roughly nine tenths seen once. What was sequenced was PBMCs or T cells enriched from blood (not recorded which). Receptors originate from a human donor in a cohort exposed to, infected with or recovered from COVID-19 (not recorded which). The donor label of this sample is uncertain.

V usage is TRBV7-3 and J usage is TRBJ1-1, with D maybe TRBD1 (6 bases). The germline gives CDR1 SGHTA, CDR2 FQGTGA. The V and J ends lost 5 bases and 3 bases respectively, with 13 bases between them. CDR3 length equals 14 residues. The CDR3 DNA is TGTGCCAGCAGCCTCAGGGGTGCGGACACTGAAGCTTTCTTT. This translates into CASSLRGADTEAFF.

This clone was picked up a small number of times. The V gene is TRBV30, the J gene TRBJ1-1; D is possibly TRBD1 (5 bases). The V end lost 0 bases, the J end lost 5 bases, and 10 bases lay between the germline ends. Germline CDR1 is GTSNPN and CDR2 is SVGIG (reference sequence). This CDR3 is 13 amino acids long. CDR3 residues: CAWSVGGGTEAFF. The CDR3 coding sequence is TGTGCCTGGAGTGTCGGGGGAGGGACTGAAGCTTTCTTT. Filled out from reference TRBV30 and TRBJ1-1, the complete variable domain reads SQTIHQWPATLVQPVGSPLSLECTVEGTSNPNLYWYRQAAGRGLQLLFYSVGIGQISSEVPQNLSASRPQDRQFILSSKKLLLSDSGFYLCAWSVGGGTEAFFGQGTRLTVV.

V and J are TRBV10-3 and TRBJ2-3; TRBD1 matches 9 bases. The CDR3 totals 15 residues. After removal of 10 bases from V and 1 base from J, the junction contained 9 bases not matched to a gene. Germline loops: CDR1 ENHRY, CDR2 SYGVKD. DNA for the CDR3: TGTGCCACCACCCCGGACAGGGGTCGCACAGATACGCAGTATTTT. Translating gives CATTPDRGRTDTQYF.

This clone was observed a handful of times. This chain connects TRBV19 to TRBJ2-2, with 8 bases aligning to TRBD1. Germline-derived CDR1 and CDR2 are LNHDA and SQIVND (reference sequence). V shed 5 bases and J 6 bases; nucleotides not matched to a gene: 11. The CDR3 has 16 amino acids. The CDR3 reads CASSLTRGPVAGELFF. DNA of the CDR3: TGTGCCAGTAGTTTAACCAGGGGGCCGGTGGCCGGGGAGCTGTTTTTT.

V and J are TRBV10-3 and TRBJ2-4; 7 nucleotides align to TRBD1. V shed 6 bases and J 2 bases; nucleotides not matched to a gene: 7. This CDR3 has 15 residues. CDR1 and CDR2 (germline): ENHRY, SYGVKD. CDR3 DNA: TGTGCCATCAGACTAGACAGGGTTCCCAAAAACATTCAGTACTTC. Translation gives CAIRLDRVPKNIQYF.

This chain connects TRBV9 to TRBJ2-7; tentatively, D is TRBD2 (6 bases). V lost 0 bases and J lost 1, with 11 bases in between. The length of the CDR3 is 15 residues. Germline V gives CDR1 SGDLS, CDR2 YYNGEE. CDR3 region: CASSVVGDWSYEQYF. In DNA, the CDR3 is TGTGCCAGCAGCGTAGTAGGGGACTGGTCCTACGAGCAGTACTTC.

This chain connects TRBV19 to TRBJ2-7; weak D call: TRBD2 (5 bases). The CDR3 is 13 residues long. From germline, CDR1 is LNHDA and CDR2 SQIVND (reference sequence). V was clipped by 4 bases and J by 2 bases, with 9 bases between them. Here the CDR3 reads CASSRTGTYEQYF. CDR3 nucleotides: TGTGCCAGTAGTAGGACGGGGACCTACGAGCAGTACTTC.

V usage is TRBV9 and J usage is TRBJ2-2, with 13 bases aligning to TRBD2. This CDR3 is 20 amino acids long. The junction had 18 bases not matched to a gene; V was cut back by 5 bases and J by 5 bases. CDR1 is SGDLS and CDR2 is YYNGEE in the germline V gene. CDR3 nucleotides: TGTGCCAGCAGTCGCCAACTAGGACTAGCGGGGGCTGGAGGGACCGGGGAGCTGTTTTTT. Translation: CASSRQLGLAGAGGTGELFF.

The chain recombines TRBV19 with TRBJ2-6; the D is unclear. Germline V gives CDR1 LNHDA, CDR2 SQIVND (reference sequence). V lost 4 bases and J lost 2, with 9 bases in between. The CDR3 covers 15 residues. The CDR3 sequence is CASSTYQAGANVLTF. The CDR3 DNA follows: TGTGCCAGTAGTACCTACCAGGCTGGGGCCAACGTCCTGACTTTC. Drawing the rest from reference TRBV19 and TRBJ2-6, the complete variable domain is DGGITQSPKYLFRKEGQNVTLSCEQNLNHDAMYWYRQDPGQGLRLIYYSQIVNDFQKGDIAEGYSVSREKKESFPLTVTSAQKNPTAFYLCASSTYQAGANVLTFGAGSRLTVL.

This clone showed up just once. The CDR3 sequence is CASSEIGAPSLHF. CDR3 in DNA: TGCGCCAGCAGTGAGATAGGGGCCCCGTCCCTCCACTTT. This chain links TRBV10-1 with TRBJ1-6, with a weak D call TRBD1 (5 bases). The CDR3 length is 13 residues. The V gene's germline CDR1 is WNHNN and CDR2 SYGVQD (reference sequence). Trimming pared 2 bases from V and 14 bases from J, leaving 13 bases between.

This rearrangement joins TRBV12-5 to TRBJ2-7; 8 nucleotides align to TRBD2. The trim removed 3 bases at V and 3 bases at J, leaving 7 bases unmatched. In germline, CDR1 is LGHNT, CDR2 FRNRAP. The CDR3 length is 15 residues. The CDR3 region is CASGFLAGGFYEQYF. In DNA, the CDR3 is TGTGCTAGTGGTTTTCTGGCGGGGGGCTTCTACGAGCAGTACTTC.

V is TRBV5-1 and J is TRBJ2-5; TRBD1 agrees at 11 bases. Trimming at V came to 3 bases and at J to 5 bases, leaving 3 bases not matched to a gene. The germline gives CDR1 SGHRS, CDR2 YFSETQ. CDR3 length: 14 residues. The CDR3 nucleotides are TGCGCCAGCAGCTCCGGGACAGGGGGGGAGACCCAGTACTTC. Protein product: CASSSGTGGETQYF.

The genes are TRBV4-2 and TRBJ1-1; the D gene is possibly TRBD1 (6 bases). The CDR3 extends over 14 amino acids. Germline V CDR1 and CDR2: LGHNA, YNFKEQ. Trimming took off 4 bases at V and 7 bases at J, with 16 bases between the two ends. CDR3 loop: CASSPEDSRNEAFF. The CDR3 region has the DNA TGTGCCAGCAGCCCCGAGGACAGCCGGAATGAAGCTTTCTTT.

This sequence joins TRBV7-8 and TRBJ1-2; TRBD1 agrees at 9 bases. CDR3 length: 14 residues. Germline CDR1 is SGHVS and CDR2 is FQNEAQ. The V gene end was trimmed by 4 bases and the J gene end by 8 bases; junction bases not matched to a gene: 8. CDR3 nucleotides: TGTGCCAGCAGCTCTTGGGACAGGGTTGGGGGCTACACCTTC. It specifies CASSSWDRVGGYTF.

CDR3 DNA sequence: TGTGCCAGCAGGAAGCCCAGCACAGATACGCAGTATTTT. It encodes CASRKPSTDTQYF. The chain joins TRBV7-9 to TRBJ2-3, with no clear D. CDR3 size: 13 residues. Trimming took 6 bases from V and 0 from J, leaving 7 bases between them. CDR1 and CDR2 from the germline V gene are SEHNR and FQNEAQ (reference sequence).

J is TRBJ1-5 and V is TRBV4-2, with TRBD1 as a possible D gene (5 bases). The germline V gene has CDR1 LGHNA and CDR2 YNFKEQ. The ends were cut back, 0 bases at V and 1 base at J, with 10 bases in the middle. CDR3 length: 16 residues. The CDR3 loop is CASSQEQALSNQPQHF. CDR3 in DNA: TGTGCCAGCAGCCAAGAACAGGCCCTGAGCAATCAGCCCCAGCATTTT.

The rearrangement joins TRBV13 to TRBJ2-2, with D possibly TRBD2 on 7 matching bases. Germline-derived CDR1 and CDR2 are PRHDT and FYEKMQ (reference sequence). The CDR3 runs to 17 residues. V was clipped by 2 bases and J by 7 bases, with 20 bases between them. DNA of the CDR3: TGTGCCAGCAGCTTAAACGGGGGGCCCGCCGACCGCGGGGAGCTGTTTTTT. As protein: CASSLNGGPADRGELFF.

The chain's CDR3 is CASSLTGRNTEAFF. The CDR3 coding sequence is TGCGCCAGCAGCTTGACAGGGCGTAACACTGAAGCTTTCTTT. The chain employs TRBV5-1 and TRBJ1-1; D is perhaps TRBD1 (6 bases). This CDR3 has 14 amino acids. Germline V CDR1 and CDR2: SGHRS, YFSETQ. Trimming removed 1 base from V and 2 bases from J, with 9 bases in between.

The CDR3 loop is CASSEASGSGELFF. In DNA form, the CDR3 reads TGTGCCAGCAGTGAAGCTAGCGGGTCCGGGGAGCTGTTTTTT. This chain joins TRBV2 and TRBJ2-2; 7 nucleotides match TRBD2. This CDR3 contains 14 residues. Germline V gives CDR1 SNHLY, CDR2 FYNNEI. V trimming: 0 bases; J trimming: 6 bases; junction bases outside the gene matches: 1.

Here the CDR3 reads CASSVPRQGRFSYNEQFF. CDR3 nucleotide sequence: TGTGCCAGCAGTGTTCCAAGACAGGGGCGTTTTTCCTACAATGAGCAGTTCTTC. This chain links TRBV2 with TRBJ2-1, with 8 bases matching TRBD1. The CDR3 has 18 residues. The germline gives CDR1 SNHLY, CDR2 FYNNEI. After removal of 4 bases from V and 1 base from J, the junction contained 12 bases not matched to a gene. Variable domain in full (rest from reference TRBV2 and TRBJ2-1): EPEVTQTPSHQVTQMGQEVILRCVPISNHLYFYWYRQILGQKVEFLVSFYNNEISEKSEIFDDQFSVERPDGSNFTLKIRSTKLEDSAMYFCASSVPRQGRFSYNEQFFGPGTRLTVL.